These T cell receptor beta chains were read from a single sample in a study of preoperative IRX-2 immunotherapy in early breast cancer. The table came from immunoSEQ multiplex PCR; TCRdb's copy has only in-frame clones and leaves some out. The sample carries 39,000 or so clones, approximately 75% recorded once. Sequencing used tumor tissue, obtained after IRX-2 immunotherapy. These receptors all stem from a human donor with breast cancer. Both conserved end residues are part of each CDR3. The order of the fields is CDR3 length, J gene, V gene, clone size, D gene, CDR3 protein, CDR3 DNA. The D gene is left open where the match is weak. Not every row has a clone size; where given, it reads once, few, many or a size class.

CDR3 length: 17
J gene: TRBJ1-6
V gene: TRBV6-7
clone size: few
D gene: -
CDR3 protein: CASSYSPGETYNSPLHF
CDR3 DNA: TGTGCCAGCAGTTACTCTCCCGGGGAAACCTATAATTCACCCCTCCACTTT

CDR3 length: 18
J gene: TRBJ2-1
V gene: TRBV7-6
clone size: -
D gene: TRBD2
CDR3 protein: CASRGKGGGGPGWNEQFF
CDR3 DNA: TGTGCCAGCAGGGGGAAAGGCGGGGGTGGACCGGGTTGGAATGAGCAGTTCTTC

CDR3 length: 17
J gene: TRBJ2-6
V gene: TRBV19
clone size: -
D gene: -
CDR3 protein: CASRPGIPTRGANVLTF
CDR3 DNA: TGTGCCAGTAGGCCGGGCATCCCCACCCGTGGGGCCAACGTCCTGACTTTC

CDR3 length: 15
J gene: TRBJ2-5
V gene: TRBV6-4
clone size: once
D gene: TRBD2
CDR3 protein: CVSNRRRGAGETQYF
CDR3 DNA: TGTGTCAGCAACCGTAGGCGGGGGGCAGGGGAGACCCAGTACTTC

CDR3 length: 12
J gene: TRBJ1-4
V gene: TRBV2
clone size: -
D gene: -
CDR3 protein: CASSGTEEKLFF
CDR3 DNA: TGTGCCAGCAGTGGGACGGAGGAAAAACTGTTTTTT

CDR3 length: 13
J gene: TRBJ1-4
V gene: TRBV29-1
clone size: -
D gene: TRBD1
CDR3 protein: CSARQGVNEKLFF
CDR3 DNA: TGCAGCGCAAGACAGGGCGTCAATGAAAAACTGTTTTTT

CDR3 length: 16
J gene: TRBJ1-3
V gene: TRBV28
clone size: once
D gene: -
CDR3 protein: CASSLLSGFSGNTIYF
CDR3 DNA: TGTGCCAGCAGTTTATTATCAGGGTTCTCTGGAAACACCATATATTTT

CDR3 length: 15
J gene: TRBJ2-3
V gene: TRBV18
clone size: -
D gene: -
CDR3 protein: CASSPPGVGGSTQYF
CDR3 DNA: TGTGCCAGCTCACCACCGGGGGTAGGAGGGAGTACGCAGTATTTT

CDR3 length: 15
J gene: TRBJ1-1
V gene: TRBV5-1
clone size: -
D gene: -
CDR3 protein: CASRFQGGMNTEAFF
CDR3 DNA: TGCGCCAGCCGGTTCCAGGGAGGTATGAACACTGAAGCTTTCTTT

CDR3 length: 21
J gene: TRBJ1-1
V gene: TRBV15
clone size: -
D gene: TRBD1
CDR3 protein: CATSRRYSPGQGAFWNTEAFF
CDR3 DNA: TGTGCCACCAGCAGACGCTATTCTCCGGGACAGGGGGCTTTTTGGAACACTGAAGCTTTCTTT

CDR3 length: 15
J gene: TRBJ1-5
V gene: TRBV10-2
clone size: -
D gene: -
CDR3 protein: CASRGFLGSNQPQHF
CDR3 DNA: TGCGCCAGCAGGGGATTTCTAGGCAGCAATCAGCCCCAGCATTTT

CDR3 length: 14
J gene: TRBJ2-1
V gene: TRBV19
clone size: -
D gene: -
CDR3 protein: CASSPGWGGNEQFF
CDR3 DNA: TGTGCCAGTAGTCCGGGATGGGGTGGCAATGAGCAGTTCTTC

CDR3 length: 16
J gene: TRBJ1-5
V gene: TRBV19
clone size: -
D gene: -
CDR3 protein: CASSTYGRTSNQPQHF
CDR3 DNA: TGTGCCAGTAGTACCTACGGACGGACTAGCAATCAGCCCCAGCATTTT

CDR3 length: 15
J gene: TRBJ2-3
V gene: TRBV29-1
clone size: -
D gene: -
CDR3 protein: CSVEGQGNPTDTQYF
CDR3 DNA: TGCAGCGTTGAAGGGCAAGGGAACCCCACAGATACGCAGTATTTT

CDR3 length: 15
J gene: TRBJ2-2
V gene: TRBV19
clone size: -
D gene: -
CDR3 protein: CARLSSAGGTGELFF
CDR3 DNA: TGTGCCAGACTCAGTAGCGCCGGCGGGACCGGGGAGCTGTTTTTT

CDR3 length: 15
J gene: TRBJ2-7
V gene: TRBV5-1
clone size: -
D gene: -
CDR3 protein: CASSLGQLTGYEQYF
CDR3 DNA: TGCGCCAGCAGCTTGGGCCAGCTTACGGGCTACGAGCAGTACTTC

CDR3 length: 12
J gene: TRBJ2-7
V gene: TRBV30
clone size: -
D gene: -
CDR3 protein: CAWSGSAYEQYF
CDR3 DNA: TGTGCCTGGAGCGGGTCCGCCTACGAGCAGTACTTC

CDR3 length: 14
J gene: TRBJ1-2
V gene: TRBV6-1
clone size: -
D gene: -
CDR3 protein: CASSEARTNYGYTF
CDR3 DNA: TGTGCCAGCAGTGAAGCTCGGACAAACTATGGCTACACCTTC

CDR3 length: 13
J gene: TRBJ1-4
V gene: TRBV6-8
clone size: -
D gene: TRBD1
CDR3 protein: CASLRDRVEKLFF
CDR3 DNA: TGTGCCAGCCTGCGGGACAGGGTTGAAAAACTGTTTTTT

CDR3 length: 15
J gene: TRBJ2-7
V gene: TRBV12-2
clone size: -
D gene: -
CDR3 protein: CASRLKQDPTLGQYF
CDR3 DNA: TGTGCAAGTCGCTTAAAGCAGGACCCGACTCTAGGGCAGTACTTC

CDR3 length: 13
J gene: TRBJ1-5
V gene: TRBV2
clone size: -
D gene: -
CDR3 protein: CASNSWGSEPQHF
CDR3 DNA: TGTGCCAGCAATTCCTGGGGGAGCGAGCCCCAGCATTTT

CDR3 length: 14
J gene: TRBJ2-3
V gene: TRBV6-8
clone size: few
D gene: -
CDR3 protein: CASSGWGSTDTQYF
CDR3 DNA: TGTGCCAGCAGTGGTTGGGGCAGCACAGATACGCAGTATTTT

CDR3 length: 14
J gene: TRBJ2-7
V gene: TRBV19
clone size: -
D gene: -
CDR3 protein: CASSVTARGGEQYF
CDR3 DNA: TGTGCCAGTAGCGTCACGGCCCGGGGAGGCGAGCAGTACTTC

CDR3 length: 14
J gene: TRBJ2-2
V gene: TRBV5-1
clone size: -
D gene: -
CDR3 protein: CASSPLENTGELFF
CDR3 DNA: TGCGCCAGCAGCCCACTAGAGAACACCGGGGAGCTGTTTTTT

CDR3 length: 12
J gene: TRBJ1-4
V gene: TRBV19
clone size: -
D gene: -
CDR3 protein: CASMRKNEKLFF
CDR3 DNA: TGTGCCAGTATGCGCAAGAATGAAAAACTGTTTTTT

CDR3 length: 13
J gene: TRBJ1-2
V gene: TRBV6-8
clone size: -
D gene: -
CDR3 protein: CASSLLGDYGYTF
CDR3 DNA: TGTGCCAGCAGTCTCCTCGGTGACTATGGCTACACCTTC

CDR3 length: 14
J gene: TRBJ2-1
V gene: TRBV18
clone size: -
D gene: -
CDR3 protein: CASSPQGAYNEQFF
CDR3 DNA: TGTGCCAGCTCACCGCAAGGTGCCTACAATGAGCAGTTCTTC

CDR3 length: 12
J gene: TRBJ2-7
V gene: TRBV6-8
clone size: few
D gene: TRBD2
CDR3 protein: CASSFGGAGQYF
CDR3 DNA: TGTGCCAGCAGTTTCGGGGGGGCAGGGCAGTACTTC

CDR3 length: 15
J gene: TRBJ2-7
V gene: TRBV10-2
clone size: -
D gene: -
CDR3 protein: CASTLGPRGAYEQYF
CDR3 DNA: TGCGCCAGCACCCTAGGCCCCAGGGGGGCCTACGAGCAGTACTTC

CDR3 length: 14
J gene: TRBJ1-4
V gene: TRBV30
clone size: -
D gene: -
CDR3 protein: CAWGSGRGSEKLFF
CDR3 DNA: TGTGCCTGGGGCTCAGGGCGGGGGAGTGAAAAACTGTTTTTT

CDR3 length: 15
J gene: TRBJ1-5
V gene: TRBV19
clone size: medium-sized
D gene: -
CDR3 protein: CASSIAMGGGQPQHF
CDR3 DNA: TGTGCCAGTAGTATCGCGATGGGGGGTGGCCAGCCCCAGCATTTT

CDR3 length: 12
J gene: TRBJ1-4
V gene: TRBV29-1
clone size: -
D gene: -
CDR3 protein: CSSVSTNEKLFF
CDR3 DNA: TGCAGTTCCGTTTCAACTAATGAAAAACTGTTTTTT